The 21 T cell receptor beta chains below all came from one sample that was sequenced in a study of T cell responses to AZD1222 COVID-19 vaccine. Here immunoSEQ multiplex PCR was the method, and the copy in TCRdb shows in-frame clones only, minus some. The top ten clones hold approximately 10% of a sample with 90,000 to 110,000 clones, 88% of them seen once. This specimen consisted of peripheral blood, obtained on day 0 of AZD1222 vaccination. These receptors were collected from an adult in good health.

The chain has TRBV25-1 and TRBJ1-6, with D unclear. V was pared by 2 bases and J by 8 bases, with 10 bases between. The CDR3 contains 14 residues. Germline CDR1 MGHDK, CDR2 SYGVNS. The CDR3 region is CASSEGSGHSPLHF. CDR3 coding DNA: TGTGCCAGCAGTGAAGGGTCAGGTCATTCACCCCTCCACTTT.

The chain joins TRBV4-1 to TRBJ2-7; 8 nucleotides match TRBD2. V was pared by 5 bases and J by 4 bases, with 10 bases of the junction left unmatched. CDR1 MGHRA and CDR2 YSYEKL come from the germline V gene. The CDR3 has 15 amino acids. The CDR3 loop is CASSENLAGYYEQYF. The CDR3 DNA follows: TGCGCCAGCAGCGAAAACCTAGCGGGCTATTACGAGCAGTACTTC.

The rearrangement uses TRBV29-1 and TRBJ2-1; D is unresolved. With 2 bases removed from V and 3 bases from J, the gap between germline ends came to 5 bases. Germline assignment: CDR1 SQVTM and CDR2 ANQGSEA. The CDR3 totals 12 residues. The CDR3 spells CSVELSYNEQFF. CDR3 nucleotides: TGCAGCGTTGAACTTAGCTACAATGAGCAGTTCTTC.

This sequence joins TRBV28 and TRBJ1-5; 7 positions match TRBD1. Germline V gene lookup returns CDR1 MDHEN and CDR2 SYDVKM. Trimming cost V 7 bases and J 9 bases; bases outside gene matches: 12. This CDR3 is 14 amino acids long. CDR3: CASNTGASLMPQHF. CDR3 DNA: TGTGCCAGCAATACAGGGGCCTCTCTGATGCCCCAGCATTTT.

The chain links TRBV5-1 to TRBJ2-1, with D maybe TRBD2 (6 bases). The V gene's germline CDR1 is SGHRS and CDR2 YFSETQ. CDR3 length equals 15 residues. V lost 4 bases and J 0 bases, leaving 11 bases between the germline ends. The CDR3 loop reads CASSTGGSSYNEQFF. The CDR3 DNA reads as TGCGCCAGCAGCACTGGGGGGAGCTCCTACAATGAGCAGTTCTTC.

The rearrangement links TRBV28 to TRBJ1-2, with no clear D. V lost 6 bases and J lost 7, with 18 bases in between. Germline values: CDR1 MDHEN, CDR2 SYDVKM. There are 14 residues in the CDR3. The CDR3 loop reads CASSPILERVGYTF. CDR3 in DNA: TGTGCCAGCAGCCCAATCTTGGAACGAGTTGGCTACACCTTC.

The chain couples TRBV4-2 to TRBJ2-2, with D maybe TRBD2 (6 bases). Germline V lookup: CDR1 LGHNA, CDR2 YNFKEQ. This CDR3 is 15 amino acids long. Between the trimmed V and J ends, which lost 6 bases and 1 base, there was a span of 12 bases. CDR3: CASSLMGGNTGELFF. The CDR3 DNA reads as TGTGCCAGCAGTCTAATGGGAGGGAACACCGGGGAGCTGTTTTTT.

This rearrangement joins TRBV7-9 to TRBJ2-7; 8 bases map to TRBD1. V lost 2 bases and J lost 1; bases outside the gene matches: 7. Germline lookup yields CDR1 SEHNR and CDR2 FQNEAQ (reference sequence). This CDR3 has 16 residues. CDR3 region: CASSLRPGQVSYEQYF. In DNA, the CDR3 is TGTGCCAGCAGCTTAAGGCCGGGACAGGTATCCTACGAGCAGTACTTC.

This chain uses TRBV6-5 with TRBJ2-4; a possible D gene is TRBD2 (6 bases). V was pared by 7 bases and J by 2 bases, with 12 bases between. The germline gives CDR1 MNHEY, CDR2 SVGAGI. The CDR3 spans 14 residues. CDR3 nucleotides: TGTGCCAGCAAGGAGGGTAATTCCAAAAACATTCAGTACTTC. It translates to CASKEGNSKNIQYF.

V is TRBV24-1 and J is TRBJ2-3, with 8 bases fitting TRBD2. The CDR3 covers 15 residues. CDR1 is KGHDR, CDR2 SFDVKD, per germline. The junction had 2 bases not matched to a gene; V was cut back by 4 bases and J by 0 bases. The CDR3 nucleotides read TGTGCCACCAGTGAGTCGGGAGGGAGCACAGATACGCAGTATTTT. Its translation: CATSESGGSTDTQYF.

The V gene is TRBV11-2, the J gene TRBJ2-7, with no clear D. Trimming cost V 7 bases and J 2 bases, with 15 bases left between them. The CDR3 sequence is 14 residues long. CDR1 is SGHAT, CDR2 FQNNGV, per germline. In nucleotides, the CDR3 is TGTGCCAGCACCCCCATACCTGGTACCTACGAGCAGTACTTC. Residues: CASTPIPGTYEQYF.

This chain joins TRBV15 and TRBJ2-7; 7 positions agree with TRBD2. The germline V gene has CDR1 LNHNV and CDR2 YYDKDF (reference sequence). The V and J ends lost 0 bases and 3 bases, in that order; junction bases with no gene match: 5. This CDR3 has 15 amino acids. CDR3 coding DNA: TGTGCCACCAGCAGAGATACTAGCGCGGACTACGAGCAGTACTTC. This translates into CATSRDTSADYEQYF.

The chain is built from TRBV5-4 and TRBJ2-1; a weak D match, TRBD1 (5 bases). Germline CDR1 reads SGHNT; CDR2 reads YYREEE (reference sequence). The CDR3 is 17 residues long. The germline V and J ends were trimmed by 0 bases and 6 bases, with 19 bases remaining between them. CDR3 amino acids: CASSLAIGAGAGNEQFF. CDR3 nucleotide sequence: TGTGCCAGCAGCTTGGCTATAGGGGCAGGCGCCGGCAATGAGCAGTTCTTC.

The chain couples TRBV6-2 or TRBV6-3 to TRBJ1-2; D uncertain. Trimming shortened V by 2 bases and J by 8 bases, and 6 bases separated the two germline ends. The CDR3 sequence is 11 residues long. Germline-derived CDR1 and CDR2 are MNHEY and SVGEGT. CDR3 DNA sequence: TGTGCCAGCAGTTACGACCGAGGCTACACCTTC. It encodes CASSYDRGYTF.

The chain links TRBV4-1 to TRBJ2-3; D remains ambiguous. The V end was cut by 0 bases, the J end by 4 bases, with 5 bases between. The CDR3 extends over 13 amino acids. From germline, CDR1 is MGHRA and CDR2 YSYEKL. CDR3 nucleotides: TGCGCCAGCAGCCAAGAGAAGGCAGATACGCAGTATTTT. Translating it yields CASSQEKADTQYF.

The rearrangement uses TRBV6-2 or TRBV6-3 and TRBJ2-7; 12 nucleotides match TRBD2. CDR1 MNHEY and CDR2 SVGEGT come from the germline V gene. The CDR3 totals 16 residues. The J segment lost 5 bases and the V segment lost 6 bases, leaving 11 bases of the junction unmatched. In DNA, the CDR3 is TGTGCCAGCAGGTACCCCGGACTAGCGGGATCCCACGAGCAGTACTTC. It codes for CASRYPGLAGSHEQYF.

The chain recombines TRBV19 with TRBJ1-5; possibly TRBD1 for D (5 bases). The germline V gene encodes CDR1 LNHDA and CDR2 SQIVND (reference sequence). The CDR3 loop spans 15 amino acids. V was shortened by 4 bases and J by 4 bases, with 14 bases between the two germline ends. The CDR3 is CASSTEGSRNQPQHF. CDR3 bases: TGTGCCAGTAGTACCGAGGGGTCGCGGAATCAGCCCCAGCATTTT.

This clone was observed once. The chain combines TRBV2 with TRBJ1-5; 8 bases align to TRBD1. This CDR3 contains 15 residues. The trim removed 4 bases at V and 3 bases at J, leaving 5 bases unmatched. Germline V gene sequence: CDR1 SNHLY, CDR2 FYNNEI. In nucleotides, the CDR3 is TGTGCCAGCAGTGCACAGGGGGGGCCCAATCAGCCCCAGCATTTT. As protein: CASSAQGGPNQPQHF.

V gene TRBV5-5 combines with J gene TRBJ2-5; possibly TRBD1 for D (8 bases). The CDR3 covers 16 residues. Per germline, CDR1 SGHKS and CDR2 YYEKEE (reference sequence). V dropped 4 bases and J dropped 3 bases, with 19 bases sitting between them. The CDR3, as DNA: TGTGCCAGCAGCCCCCGGACAGGGAGGGTAGAAGAGACCCAGTACTTC. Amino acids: CASSPRTGRVEETQYF.

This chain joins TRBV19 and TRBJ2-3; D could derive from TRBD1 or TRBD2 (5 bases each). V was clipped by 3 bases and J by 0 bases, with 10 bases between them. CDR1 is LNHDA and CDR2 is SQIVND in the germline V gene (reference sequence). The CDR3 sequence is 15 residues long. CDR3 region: CASSIEGSSTDTQYF. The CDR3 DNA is TGTGCCAGTAGTATCGAGGGGTCTAGCACAGATACGCAGTATTTT. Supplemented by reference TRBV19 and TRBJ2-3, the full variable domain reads DGGITQSPKYLFRKEGQNVTLSCEQNLNHDAMYWYRQDPGQGLRLIYYSQIVNDFQKGDIAEGYSVSREKKESFPLTVTSAQKNPTAFYLCASSIEGSSTDTQYFGPGTRLTVL.

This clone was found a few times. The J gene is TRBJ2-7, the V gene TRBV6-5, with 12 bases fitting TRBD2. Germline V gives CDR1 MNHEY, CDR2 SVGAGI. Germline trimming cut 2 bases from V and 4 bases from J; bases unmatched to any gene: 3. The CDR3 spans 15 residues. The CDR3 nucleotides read TGTGCCAGCAGTTACATACTAGCGGGAGGATACGAGCAGTACTTC. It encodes CASSYILAGGYEQYF.